The 19 T cell receptor beta chains given below trace back to one sample, sequenced in a study of T cells after yellow fever vaccination. From the 5' RACE reads, TCRdb called clonotypes with MiXCR, one entry per CDR3 protein. The sample records approximately 150,000 distinct CDR3 sequences, 6.5% to 8.5% being singletons. The sequenced sample was CD4+ T cells sorted from PBMCs, obtained 5 days after the yellow fever booster vaccination. The receptors were sampled from a young man who received the YFV17D yellow fever vaccine.

This clonotype was found many times. The chain joins TRBV12-3 or TRBV12-4 to TRBJ2-3; 7 bases are a match to TRBD2. J was trimmed by 14 bases and V by 1 base; bases with no gene match: 9. The CDR3 totals 13 residues. The CDR3 sequence: CASSLVVAGGRYF. The CDR3 DNA follows: TGTGCCAGCAGTTTAGTTGTAGCGGGCGGGCGGTATTTT.

This clonotype appeared many times. The CDR3 region has the DNA TGTGCCAGCAGCTTAGCGCAAGGTAGCGGGACTGAGACCCAGTACTTC. It codes for CASSLAQGSGTETQYF. The chain employs TRBV7-2 and TRBJ2-5, with TRBD2 identical over 8 bases. The CDR3 loop spans 16 amino acids. The ends lost 0 bases at V and 5 bases at J; junction bases unmatched: 8. Looked up from germline, CDR1 is SGHTA and CDR2 is FQGNSA.

This clonotype has ten or more counts. V is TRBV15 and J is TRBJ2-3; no firm D call. The germline CDR1 and CDR2 sequences are LNHNV and YYDKDF (reference sequence). CDR3 length: 14 residues. V was cut by 8 bases and J by 2 bases, with 14 bases left in between. The CDR3 spells CATRQTQNTDTQYF. DNA of the CDR3: TGTGCCACCCGCCAGACCCAAAACACAGATACGCAGTATTTT.

In this sample, this clonotype turned up many times. CDR3 DNA: TGTGCCAGCAGTTTCGTTAGTAGCGGTAACAATGAGCAGTTCTTC. Amino acid sequence: CASSFVSSGNNEQFF. The chain combines TRBV12-3 or TRBV12-4 with TRBJ2-1, with D possibly matching TRBD2 (6 bases). V lost 3 bases and J lost 5, with 14 bases in between. This CDR3 is 15 amino acids long.

In its sample, this clonotype was seen many times. The rearrangement joins TRBV20-1 to TRBJ2-5; D tentatively fits TRBD1 or TRBD2 (5 bases each). The CDR3 has 15 amino acids. V lost 2 bases and J lost 5, with 18 bases in between. Germline lookup yields CDR1 DFQATT and CDR2 SNEGSKA (reference sequence). This CDR3 reads CSARKLAVWGETQYF. For the CDR3, the DNA is TGCAGTGCTAGAAAACTCGCGGTCTGGGGGGAGACCCAGTACTTC.

Ten or more counts support this clonotype. The chain uses TRBV5-1 and TRBJ2-7; D is unclear. Trimming pared 4 bases from V and 1 base from J, leaving 9 bases between. The CDR3 is 13 amino acids. Germline V gives CDR1 SGHRS, CDR2 YFSETQ. The CDR3 bases are TGCGCCAGCAGCCCCTGGGGATCCTACGAGCAGTACTTC. It yields the protein CASSPWGSYEQYF.

This clonotype was observed many times. This rearrangement joins TRBV5-1 to TRBJ2-7; either TRBD1 or TRBD2 may supply D (6 bases each). The CDR3 is 15 amino acids. Trimming pared 0 bases from V and 3 bases from J, leaving 13 bases between. CDR1 is SGHRS and CDR2 is YFSETQ in the germline V gene. CDR3 DNA: TGCGCCAGCAGCTTGGCCAACGGGGGCGACTACGAGCAGTACTTC. It codes for CASSLANGGDYEQYF.

This clonotype was seen at least ten times. The gene calls are TRBV15 and TRBJ2-3, with 9 bases matching TRBD2. CDR1 LNHNV and CDR2 YYDKDF come from the germline V gene (reference sequence). J lost 0 bases, V lost 0 bases, and 4 bases had no gene match. The CDR3 extends over 17 amino acids. CDR3 protein: CATSRDKTSGSTDTQYF. The CDR3 DNA is TGTGCCACCAGCAGAGACAAGACTAGCGGAAGCACAGATACGCAGTATTTT.

This clonotype has ten or more counts. The rearrangement links TRBV24-1 to TRBJ1-2; D not resolved. The CDR3 is made up of 13 amino acids. Trimming removed 5 bases at V and 3 bases at J, with 9 bases between. Germline CDR1 KGHDR, CDR2 SFDVKD. The CDR3 loop reads CATSATRDYGYTF. CDR3 coding DNA: TGTGCCACCAGTGCGACAAGGGACTATGGCTACACCTTC.

The table lists this clonotype with many counts. The gene calls are TRBV20-1 and TRBJ1-3; a possible D gene is TRBD1 (6 bases). Trimming removed 5 bases from V and 2 bases from J, with 13 bases in between. This CDR3 comprises 14 residues. Germline V CDR1 and CDR2: DFQATT, SNEGSKA (reference sequence). CDR3 DNA sequence: TGCAGTGCTCCCAACAGGGACGCTGGAAACACCATATATTTT. Protein: CSAPNRDAGNTIYF.

This clonotype was recorded at least ten times. The V gene is TRBV2, the J gene TRBJ2-7, with TRBD2 matching over 13 bases. Germline V gives CDR1 SNHLY, CDR2 FYNNEI. V lost 6 bases and J lost 3; bases outside the gene matches: 8. The CDR3 extends over 16 amino acids. CDR3 nucleotide sequence: TGTGCCAGCAGGGACCTTAGGACTAGCGGGAGCTACGAGCAGTACTTC. It yields the protein CASRDLRTSGSYEQYF. Drawing the rest from reference TRBV2 and TRBJ2-7, the complete variable domain is EPEVTQTPSHQVTQMGQEVILRCVPISNHLYFYWYRQILGQKVEFLVSFYNNEISEKSEIFDDQFSVERPDGSNFTLKIRSTKLEDSAMYFCASRDLRTSGSYEQYFGPGTRLTVT.

The table lists this clonotype with many counts. The CDR3 nucleotides read TGCGCCAGCAGCTTGGAGCGGGGAAAAGTGAACACTGAAGCTTTCTTT. This sequence encodes CASSLERGKVNTEAFF. The V call is TRBV5-1, the J call TRBJ1-1; D is undetermined. V was clipped by 0 bases and J by 0 bases, with 12 bases between them. This CDR3 is built from 16 residues. Germline CDR1 is SGHRS and CDR2 is YFSETQ.

This clonotype was counted ten times or more. This chain joins TRBV5-1 and TRBJ2-5; 10 bases map to TRBD2. This CDR3 region has 17 residues. V lost 4 bases and J lost 4; bases outside the gene matches: 13. Germline assignment: CDR1 SGHRS and CDR2 YFSETQ. The chain's CDR3 is CASSLEVGPSGRETQYF. Here the CDR3 DNA reads TGCGCCAGCAGCCTGGAGGTTGGGCCTAGCGGGAGAGAGACCCAGTACTTC.

Ten or more counts support this clonotype. CDR3 region: CAWRARDWIYNEQFF. The CDR3, as DNA: TGTGCCTGGAGGGCCCGGGACTGGATCTACAATGAGCAGTTCTTC. The chain joins TRBV30 to TRBJ2-1; D possibly corresponds to TRBD2 (6 bases). This CDR3 is built from 15 residues. Trimming took 3 bases from V and 3 from J, leaving 15 bases between them. Germline CDR1 GTSNPN, CDR2 SVGIG (reference sequence).

This clonotype was detected ten times or more. J is TRBJ2-7 and V is TRBV18; 10 bases align to TRBD2. Trimming cost V 2 bases and J 4 bases; bases outside gene matches: 11. The germline V gene has CDR1 KGHSH and CDR2 LQKENI. The CDR3 has 17 amino acids. CDR3 DNA sequence: TGTGCCAGCTCACCAAGGGGGCAATCTAGCGGGAGTTACGAGCAGTACTTC. Its translation is CASSPRGQSSGSYEQYF. Variable domain in full (rest from reference TRBV18 and TRBJ2-7): NAGVMQNPRHLVRRRGQEARLRCSPMKGHSHVYWYRQLPEEGLKFMVYLQKENIIDESGMPKERFSAEFPKEGPSILRIQQVVRGDSAAYFCASSPRGQSSGSYEQYFGPGTRLTVT.

At least ten counts were recorded for this clonotype. A junction boundary mismatches the germline segment, possibly from a read error. The chain uses TRBV6-5 and TRBJ2-5; tentative D call: TRBD1 (6 bases). This CDR3 spans 15 amino acids. CDR1 and CDR2 (germline): MNHEY, SVGAGI. CDR3 sequence reads: CASSYSGHPQETQYF. CDR3 DNA: TGTGCCAGCAGCTACTCGGGACACCCTCAGGAGACCCAGTACTTC.

Concerning this clonotype: It may be a read error: a sequence one base away is much more abundant. V gene TRBV15 combines with J gene TRBJ1-5, with a possible D match to TRBD1 (6 bases). The CDR3 totals 13 residues. Germline V gives CDR1 LNHNV, CDR2 YYDKDF (reference sequence). CDR3 residues: CDTSSDRNQPQHF. CDR3 nucleotides: TGTGACACCAGCAGTGACAGGAATCAGCCCCAGCATTTT.

This clonotype was observed a few times. A read error may produce the germline difference seen at one junction end. CDR3 sequence (DNA): TGCGCCAGCAGCCCTACCCCCGAGACGTATAGCGGGGCATTCTTCTTC. Translated: CASSPTPETYSGAFFF. V is TRBV5-1 and J is TRBJ2-7; 8 positions agree with TRBD2. The germline gives CDR1 SGHRS, CDR2 YFSETQ. The length of the CDR3 is 16 residues.

The table lists this clonotype with many counts. The chain joins TRBV15 to TRBJ2-1; TRBD2 matches at 8 bases. With V trimmed by 0 bases and J by 0 bases, 4 bases remained unmatched. There are 17 residues in the CDR3. Per the germline V gene, CDR1 is LNHNV and CDR2 is YYDKDF (reference sequence). Here the CDR3 DNA reads TGTGCCACCAGCAGAGAACCGGGGGGGAGCTCCTACAATGAGCAGTTCTTC. It specifies CATSREPGGSSYNEQFF.